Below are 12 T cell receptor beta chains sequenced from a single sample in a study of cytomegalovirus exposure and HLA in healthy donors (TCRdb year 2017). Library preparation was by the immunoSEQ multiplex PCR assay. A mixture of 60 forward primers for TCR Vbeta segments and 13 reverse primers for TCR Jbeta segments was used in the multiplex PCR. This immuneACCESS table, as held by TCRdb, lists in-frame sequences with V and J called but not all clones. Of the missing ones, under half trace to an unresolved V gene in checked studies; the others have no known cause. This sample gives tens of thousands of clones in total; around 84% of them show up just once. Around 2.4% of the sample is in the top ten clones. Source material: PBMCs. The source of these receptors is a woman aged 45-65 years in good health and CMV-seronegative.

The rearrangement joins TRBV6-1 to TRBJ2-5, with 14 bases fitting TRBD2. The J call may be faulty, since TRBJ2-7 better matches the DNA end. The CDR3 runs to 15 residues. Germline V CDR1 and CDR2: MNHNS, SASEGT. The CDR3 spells CASSVGLAGGYEQYF. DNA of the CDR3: TGTGCCAGCAGTGTCGGACTAGCGGGAGGCTACGAGCAGTACTTC.

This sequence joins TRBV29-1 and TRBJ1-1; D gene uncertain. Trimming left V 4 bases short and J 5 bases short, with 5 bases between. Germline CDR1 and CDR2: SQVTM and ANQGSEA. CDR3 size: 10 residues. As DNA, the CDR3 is TGCAGCGTTGCTAGGACTGAAGCTTTCTTT. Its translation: CSVARTEAFF.

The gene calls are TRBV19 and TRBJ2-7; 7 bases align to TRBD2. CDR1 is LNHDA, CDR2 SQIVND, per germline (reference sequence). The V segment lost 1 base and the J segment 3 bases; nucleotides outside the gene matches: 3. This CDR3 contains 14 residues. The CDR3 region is CASSIGLADYEQYF. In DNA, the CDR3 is TGTGCCAGTAGTATAGGGCTAGCGGACTACGAGCAGTACTTC.

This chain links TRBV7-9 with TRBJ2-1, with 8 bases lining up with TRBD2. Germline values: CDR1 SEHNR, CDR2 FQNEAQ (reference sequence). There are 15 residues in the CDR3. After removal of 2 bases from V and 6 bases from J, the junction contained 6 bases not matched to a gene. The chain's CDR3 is CASSLRTGGVNEQFF. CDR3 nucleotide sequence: TGTGCCAGCAGCTTAAGGACGGGAGGGGTCAATGAGCAGTTCTTC.

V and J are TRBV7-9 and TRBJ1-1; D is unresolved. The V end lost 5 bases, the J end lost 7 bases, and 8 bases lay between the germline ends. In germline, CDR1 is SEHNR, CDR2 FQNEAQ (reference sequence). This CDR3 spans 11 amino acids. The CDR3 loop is CASSPAIEAFF. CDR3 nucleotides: TGTGCCAGCAGCCCAGCGATTGAAGCTTTCTTT.

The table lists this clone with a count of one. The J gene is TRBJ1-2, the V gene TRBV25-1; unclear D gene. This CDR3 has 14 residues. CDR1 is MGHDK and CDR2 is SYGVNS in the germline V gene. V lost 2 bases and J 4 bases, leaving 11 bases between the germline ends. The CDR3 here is CASSEEQEGYGYTF. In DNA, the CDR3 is TGTGCCAGCAGTGAAGAGCAGGAGGGCTATGGCTACACCTTC.

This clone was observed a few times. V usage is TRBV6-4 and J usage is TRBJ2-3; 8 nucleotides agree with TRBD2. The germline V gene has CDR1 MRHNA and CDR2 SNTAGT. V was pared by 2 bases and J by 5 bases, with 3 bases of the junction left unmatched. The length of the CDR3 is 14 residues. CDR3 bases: TGTGCCAGCAGTGACGGGCTAGCGGGAGATACGCAGTATTTT. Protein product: CASSDGLAGDTQYF.

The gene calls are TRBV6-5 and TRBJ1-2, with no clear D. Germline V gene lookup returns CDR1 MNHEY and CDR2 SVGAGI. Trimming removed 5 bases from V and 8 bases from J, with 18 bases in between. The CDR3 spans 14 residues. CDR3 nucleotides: TGTGCCAGCAGTCGAGCCACCTCCAGACAAGGCTACACCTTC. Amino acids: CASSRATSRQGYTF.

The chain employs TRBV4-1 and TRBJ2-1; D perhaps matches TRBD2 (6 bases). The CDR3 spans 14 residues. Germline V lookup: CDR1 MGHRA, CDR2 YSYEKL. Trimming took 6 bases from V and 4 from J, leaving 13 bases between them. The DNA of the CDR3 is TGCGCCAGCAGGCGGGGTGTCGATTACAATGAGCAGTTCTTC. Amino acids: CASRRGVDYNEQFF.

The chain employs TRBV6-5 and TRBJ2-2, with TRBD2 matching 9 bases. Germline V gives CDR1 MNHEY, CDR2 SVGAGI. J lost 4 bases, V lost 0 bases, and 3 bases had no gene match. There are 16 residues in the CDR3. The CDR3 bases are TGTGCCAGCAGTTACTCTCGAGCGGGAGGCACCGGGGAGCTGTTTTTT. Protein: CASSYSRAGGTGELFF.

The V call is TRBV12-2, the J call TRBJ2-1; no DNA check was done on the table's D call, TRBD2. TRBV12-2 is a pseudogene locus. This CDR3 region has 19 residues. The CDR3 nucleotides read TGTGCAAGTCGCTTAGGGAGACTAGCGGTCCCAACCTCCTACAATGAGCAGTTCTTC. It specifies CASRLGRLAVPTSYNEQFF.

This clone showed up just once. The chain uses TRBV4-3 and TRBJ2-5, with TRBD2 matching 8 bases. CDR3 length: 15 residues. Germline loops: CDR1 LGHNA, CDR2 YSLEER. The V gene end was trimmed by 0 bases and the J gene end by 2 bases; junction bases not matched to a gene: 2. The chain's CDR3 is CASSQELAGQETQYF. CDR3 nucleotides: TGCGCCAGCAGCCAAGAGCTAGCGGGTCAAGAGACCCAGTACTTC.